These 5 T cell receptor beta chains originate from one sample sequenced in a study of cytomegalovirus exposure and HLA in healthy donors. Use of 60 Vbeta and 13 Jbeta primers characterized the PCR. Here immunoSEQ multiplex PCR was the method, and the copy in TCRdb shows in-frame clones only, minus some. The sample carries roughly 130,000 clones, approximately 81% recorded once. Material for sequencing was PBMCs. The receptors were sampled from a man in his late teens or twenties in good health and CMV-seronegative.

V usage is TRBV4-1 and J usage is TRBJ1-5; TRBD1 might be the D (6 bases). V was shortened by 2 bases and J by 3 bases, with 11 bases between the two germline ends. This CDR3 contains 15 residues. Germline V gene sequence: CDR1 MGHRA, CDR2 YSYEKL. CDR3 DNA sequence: TGCGCCAGCAGCCAAATACAGGGATACAATCAGCCCCAGCATTTT. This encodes CASSQIQGYNQPQHF.

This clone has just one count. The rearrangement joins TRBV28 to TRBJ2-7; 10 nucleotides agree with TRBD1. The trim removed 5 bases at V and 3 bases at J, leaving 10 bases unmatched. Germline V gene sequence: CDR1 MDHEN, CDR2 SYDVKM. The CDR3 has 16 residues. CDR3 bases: TGTGCCAGCAGTAATCGACAGGGGGCGAAAGTCTACGAGCAGTACTTC. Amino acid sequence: CASSNRQGAKVYEQYF. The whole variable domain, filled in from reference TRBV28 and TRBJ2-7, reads DVKVTQSSRYLVKRTGEKVFLECVQDMDHENMFWYRQDPGLGLRLIYFSYDVKMKEKGDIPEGYSVSREKKERFSLILESASTNQTSMYLCASSNRQGAKVYEQYFGPGTRLTVT.

CDR3 protein: CASSVQGFADTQYF. DNA of the CDR3: TGTGCCAGCAGCGTACAGGGGTTCGCAGATACGCAGTATTTT. This chain connects TRBV7-3 to TRBJ2-3, with 7 bases fitting TRBD1. V was pared by 5 bases and J by 4 bases, with 6 bases of the junction left unmatched. The CDR3 runs 14 residues. CDR1 and CDR2 from the germline V gene are SGHTA and FQGTGA.

The CDR3 region is CASRPTSGMADTQYF. CDR3 coding DNA: TGTGCCAGCAGGCCGACTAGCGGGATGGCAGATACGCAGTATTTT. The V call is TRBV6-5, the J call TRBJ2-3, with 11 bases aligning to TRBD2. V lost 6 bases and J lost 4; bases outside the gene matches: 6. CDR3 length: 15 residues. Germline V gene sequence: CDR1 MNHEY, CDR2 SVGAGI.

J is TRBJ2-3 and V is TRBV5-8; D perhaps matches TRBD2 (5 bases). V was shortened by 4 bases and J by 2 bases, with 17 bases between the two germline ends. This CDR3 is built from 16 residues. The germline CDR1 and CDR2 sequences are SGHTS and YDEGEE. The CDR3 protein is CASSLRGLDATDTQYF. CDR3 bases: TGTGCCAGCAGCCTCAGAGGACTGGACGCCACAGATACGCAGTATTTT.